The clone carrying this T cell receptor beta chain appeared a single time. The sample comes from a study of shared clonotypes between healthy human individuals. Assay: immunoSEQ multiplex PCR; the TCRdb copy retains only in-frame clones and omits some. The sample shows around 640,000 clones, roughly 96% of them seen only once. The V and J ends lost 5 bases and 2 bases respectively, with 13 bases between them. The germline V gene encodes CDR1 SGHTA and CDR2 FQGNSA. The CDR3 has 14 residues. Positive CCR7 selection of CD45RO-negative cells yielded the naive CD8 cells, and terminally differentiated effector memory CD45RA+ cells were excluded.

The sequence came from a woman in her 30s in good health. Sequenced sample: naive CD8+ T cells sorted from blood. This rearrangement joins TRBV7-2 to TRBJ2-7; no firm D call. The CDR3 here is CASSTPVAPYEQYF. The CDR3 region has the DNA TGTGCCAGCAGCACCCCAGTAGCTCCCTACGAGCAGTACTTC. The full variable domain, in which reference TRBV7-2 and TRBJ2-7 provide the parts outside the CDR3, is GAGVSQSPSNKVTEKGKDVELRCDPISGHTALYWYRQSLGQGLEFLIYFQGNSAPDKSGLPSDRFSAERTGGSVSTLTIQRTQQEDSAVYLCASSTPVAPYEQYFGPGTRLTVT.